The sequence of this T cell receptor beta chain was determined in a study of CD8+CD57+ T cells in acquired aplastic anemia (dated by TCRdb to the late 2010s). Turning to the overall study: On average, sorted CD4+ and CD8+ cells yielded around 3.1 ug of extracted DNA, with a range of about 0.18 to 30 ug. An average of approximately 10 million reads for CD4+ cells and 12 million or so reads for CD8+ cells was obtained from healthy donor samples. Paper-wide results and their limitations: Patients and healthy controls showed no significant difference in CD8+ Simpson's diversity (P=0.060). Roughly 29 CD8+ CDR3 sequences were found to be shared between patients and controls, but these sequences appeared to be highly expressed in patients and within the immunodominant clones of the patients.

This clonotype occurred many times. Its target antigen remains unknown. Nothing much larger sits one base from this clone, and base qualities are not available. Cut back by 0 bases and 5 bases, the V and J ends lie 1 base apart. Sequences MNHEY (CDR1) and SVGAGI (CDR2) are obtained from the germline V gene. Including the terminal cysteine and phenylalanine, the CDR3 comprises 12 residues. The only DNA kept is the CDR3, 36 bases in frame from the first base. TCR beta VDJ combination and CDR3 sequence profiling used genomic DNA as the template. An Illumina HiSeq 2000 was the platform used for TCR repertoire sequencing. The paper's data handling went like this. Repertoires were assessed using TRBV/TRBJ rearrangement plots, CDR3 size and DJ length profiles, and Simpson's diversity index. The most abundant DNA sequence in the deep sequencing data was defined as the immunodominant clone. CDR3 amino acid sequences were checked for sharing across subjects and were also compared against the VDJdb database and published repertoires. The public sequencing data were trimmed at Q25 with fastp and processed into clonotypes with MiXCR by TCRdb, which kept only in-frame beta chains. Rows are unified per CDR3 protein, each entry keeping the most common DNA and genes. V and J calls and clone size were set by TCRdb, not the authors. This sample comprises a few hundred thousand distinct CDR3 sequences, 60% to 65% of them detected only once. Of the sample, 25% to 35% falls within the top ten clones.

In the study, sorted CD4+ and CD8+ blood T cells from patients with severe aplastic anemia and from healthy subjects underwent deep sequencing of TCR repertoires. Ficoll-Paque density gradient centrifugation was used to isolate peripheral blood mononuclear cells. CD4+ and CD8+ T cells were sorted by FACS or magnetic beads before DNA extraction. The source is a human donor in good health. Material for sequencing was sorted CD4+, CD8+, or CD8+CD57+ T cells (not recorded which) from PBMCs. The rearranged chain carries TRBV6-5 and TRBJ2-2, with no reliable assignment of the D segment. The DNA is as follows: TGTGCCAGCAGTTACTCTACCGGGGAGCTGTTTTTT. It translates to CASSYSTGELFF.